The 32 T cell receptor beta chains below all came from one sample that was sequenced in a study of T cells after yellow fever vaccination. From the 5' RACE reads, TCRdb called clonotypes with MiXCR, one entry per CDR3 protein. The sample records 500,000 to 650,000 distinct CDR3 sequences, about 12% being singletons. The material was PBMCs, obtained on the day of the yellow fever booster vaccination. The receptors shown here come from a young man who received the YFV17D yellow fever vaccine.

This clonotype was observed a few times. The CDR3 DNA follows: TGTGCCAGCAGTCTCCGTGACCCTCCGGGGAACATTCAGTACTTC. Translating it yields CASSLRDPPGNIQYF. The chain links TRBV12-3 or TRBV12-4 to TRBJ2-4, with D tentatively TRBD2 (5 bases). V shed 5 bases and J shed 7 bases, with 18 bases lying between them. The CDR3 loop spans 15 amino acids.

This clonotype was seen only a few times. The gene calls are TRBV6-1 and TRBJ2-7; D could derive from TRBD1 or TRBD2 (5 bases each). Looked up from germline, CDR1 is MNHNS and CDR2 is SASEGT. The CDR3 is 15 residues long. The germline V and J ends were trimmed by 3 bases and 5 bases, with 17 bases remaining between them. The CDR3 nucleotides are TGTGCCAGCAGTGAGACCTGGGACCCCGGAAACGAGCAGTACTTC. Its translation is CASSETWDPGNEQYF.

This clonotype was counted only a few times. The chain uses TRBV4-1 and TRBJ2-1, with D perhaps TRBD1 or TRBD2 (5 bases each). V shed 8 bases and J shed 3 bases, with 14 bases lying between them. The CDR3 has 14 amino acids. Germline V gene lookup returns CDR1 MGHRA and CDR2 YSYEKL. The CDR3 DNA is TGCGCCAGCCGACGGGGTGGGGGCTACAATGAGCAGTTCTTC. Encoded protein: CASRRGGGYNEQFF.

This clonotype was detected only a few times. The genes are TRBV20-1 and TRBJ1-2, with a weak D call TRBD1 (6 bases). V was cut by 1 base and J by 8 bases, with 11 bases left in between. Germline V gives CDR1 DFQATT, CDR2 SNEGSKA (reference sequence). The CDR3 length is 12 residues. This chain's CDR3 is CSARVGAGGYTF. The CDR3 DNA sequence: TGCAGTGCTAGAGTGGGGGCTGGAGGCTACACCTTC.

This clonotype was detected only a few times. The chain employs TRBV10-1 and TRBJ1-2; the D gene is possibly TRBD1 (6 bases). Germline V gene lookup returns CDR1 WNHNN and CDR2 SYGVQD (reference sequence). Trimming removed 6 bases from V and 8 bases from J, with 16 bases in between. This CDR3 comprises 13 residues. DNA of the CDR3: TGCGCCAGCAGCGGGGGCACAGGGAAAGGCTACACCTTC. It yields the protein CASSGGTGKGYTF.

This clonotype was seen a handful of times. The rearrangement links TRBV20-1 to TRBJ1-1; D perhaps matches TRBD1 (5 bases). Germline V lookup: CDR1 DFQATT, CDR2 SNEGSKA (reference sequence). Trimming left V 0 bases short and J 1 base short, with 6 bases between. This CDR3 contains 13 residues. In DNA form, the CDR3 reads TGCAGTGCTAGAGAACAGGCGAACACTGAAGCTTTCTTT. This gives the protein CSAREQANTEAFF.

The rearrangement joins TRBV7-9 to TRBJ2-5; 7 bases match TRBD1. V gave up 3 bases and J gave up 7 bases; unmatched junction bases: 14. From germline, CDR1 is SEHNR and CDR2 FQNEAQ (reference sequence). The CDR3 spans 16 residues. In DNA form, the CDR3 reads TGTGCCAGCAGCTTTCCAGGACAGGATCATACGGGGACCCAGTACTTC. It yields the protein CASSFPGQDHTGTQYF.

This clonotype was detected a few times. The J gene is TRBJ2-7, the V gene TRBV5-4; D is possibly TRBD2 (6 bases). From germline, CDR1 is SGHNT and CDR2 YYREEE (reference sequence). CDR3 length: 14 residues. The V and J ends lost 2 bases and 5 bases respectively, with 14 bases between them. The CDR3 DNA reads as TGTGCCAGCAGCTTTAGCTCAACGGGGGACGAGCAGTACTTC. Its protein product is CASSFSSTGDEQYF.

This clonotype turned up a few times. The gene calls are TRBV7-3 and TRBJ2-3, with a weak D call TRBD2 (6 bases). The CDR3 length is 15 residues. Trimming removed 1 base from V and 6 bases from J, with 14 bases in between. Germline CDR1 and CDR2: SGHTA and FQGTGA. The CDR3 region is CASSLIGSGRDTQYF. In DNA form, the CDR3 reads TGTGCCAGCAGCTTAATCGGCTCGGGGAGGGATACGCAGTATTTT.

This clonotype was seen a handful of times. The V call is TRBV5-1, the J call TRBJ2-1, with D perhaps matching TRBD2 (5 bases). Germline CDR1 SGHRS, CDR2 YFSETQ. V was shortened by 5 bases and J by 9 bases, with 27 bases between the two germline ends. CDR3 length: 17 residues. The CDR3 DNA is TGCGCCAGCAGTCCCCTGATTCAAAGGACGGGAACTGGTGAGCAGTTCTTC. Translation gives CASSPLIQRTGTGEQFF.

In this sample, this clonotype turned up a few times. The chain uses TRBV20-1 and TRBJ1-1; TRBD1 agrees at 9 bases. The CDR3 extends over 12 amino acids. Trimming took 3 bases from V and 8 from J; bases not matched to a gene: 4. Germline assignment: CDR1 DFQATT and CDR2 SNEGSKA (reference sequence). The chain's CDR3 is CSASLGTGEAFF. The CDR3 nucleotides are TGCAGTGCTAGTCTTGGGACAGGGGAAGCTTTCTTT.

This clonotype was counted between two and nine times. The chain employs TRBV20-1 and TRBJ2-7; perhaps D is TRBD1 or TRBD2 (5 bases each). This CDR3 spans 15 amino acids. V was pared by 0 bases and J by 2 bases, with 14 bases between. In germline, CDR1 is DFQATT, CDR2 SNEGSKA (reference sequence). CDR3 in DNA: TGCAGTGCTAGAGAGGCGGTGGGACCTACCTACGAGCAGTACTTC. Translated, it gives CSAREAVGPTYEQYF.

There are a few counts of this clonotype. V usage is TRBV7-2 and J usage is TRBJ2-5; D possibly matches TRBD1 or TRBD2 (5 bases each). The length of the CDR3 is 14 residues. CDR1 is SGHTA and CDR2 is FQGNSA in the germline V gene. The ends were cut back, 5 bases at V and 5 bases at J, with 15 bases in the middle. CDR3 nucleotide sequence: TGTGCCAGCAGCGCCCCGGGGCGCACGGAGACCCAGTACTTC. This codes for CASSAPGRTETQYF.

This clonotype was detected only a few times. This chain uses TRBV7-9 with TRBJ2-1, with a tentative D call TRBD2 (6 bases). Germline values: CDR1 SEHNR, CDR2 FQNEAQ (reference sequence). This CDR3 is built from 14 residues. V was pared by 4 bases and J by 8 bases, with 15 bases between. CDR3 sequence (DNA): TGTGCCAGCAGCTCCCCGGGGGTGGGCCATGAGCAGTTCTTC. This gives the protein CASSSPGVGHEQFF.

The chain carries TRBV28 and TRBJ2-5; possibly TRBD2 for D (5 bases). Trimming removed 11 bases from V and 2 bases from J, with 15 bases in between. The CDR3 is made up of 13 amino acids. The germline V gene encodes CDR1 MDHEN and CDR2 SYDVKM. The CDR3 spells CAGRTENQETQYF. The CDR3 DNA reads as TGTGCCGGGAGAACAGAAAATCAAGAGACCCAGTACTTC.

The chain has TRBV6-1 and TRBJ2-2, with 8 bases aligning to TRBD2. Germline CDR1 is MNHNS and CDR2 is SASEGT. This CDR3 contains 16 residues. The V and J ends lost 0 bases and 3 bases, in that order; junction bases with no gene match: 3. CDR3 bases: TGTGCCAGCAGTGAAGCGCTCGGGGGGGACACCGGGGAGCTGTTTTTT. Translation: CASSEALGGDTGELFF.

V usage is TRBV2 and J usage is TRBJ2-3, with D tentatively TRBD1 or TRBD2 (5 bases each). V was pared by 6 bases and J by 4 bases, with 20 bases between. From germline, CDR1 is SNHLY and CDR2 FYNNEI. This CDR3 has 16 residues. This CDR3 is CASSRQGSRGSDTQYF. The CDR3 coding sequence is TGTGCCAGCAGCCGCCAGGGTTCACGGGGATCAGATACGCAGTATTTT. The complete variable domain, with remaining parts taken from reference TRBV2 and TRBJ2-3, reads EPEVTQTPSHQVTQMGQEVILRCVPISNHLYFYWYRQILGQKVEFLVSFYNNEISEKSEIFDDQFSVERPDGSNFTLKIRSTKLEDSAMYFCASSRQGSRGSDTQYFGPGTRLTVL.

This clonotype was picked up a small number of times. The V call is TRBV24-1, the J call TRBJ2-6; 8 nucleotides align to TRBD2. After removal of 4 bases from V and 0 bases from J, the junction contained 10 bases not matched to a gene. The CDR3 has 19 amino acids. CDR1 and CDR2 (germline): KGHDR, SFDVKD. Here the CDR3 reads CATSDPGTGGGSGANVLTF. For the CDR3, the DNA is TGTGCCACCAGTGACCCCGGTACGGGAGGGGGCTCTGGGGCCAACGTCCTGACTTTC.

The chain carries TRBV27 and TRBJ2-7; 9 bases align to TRBD1. The CDR3 consists of 16 residues. J was trimmed by 3 bases and V by 3 bases; bases with no gene match: 9. Per germline, CDR1 MNHEY and CDR2 SMNVEV (reference sequence). The CDR3 spells CASSFKGQGLDYEQYF. The DNA of the CDR3 is TGTGCCAGCAGTTTCAAGGGACAGGGATTGGACTACGAGCAGTACTTC.

The V gene is TRBV15, the J gene TRBJ2-1; TRBD1 matches 8 bases. From germline, CDR1 is LNHNV and CDR2 YYDKDF (reference sequence). The junction had 4 bases not matched to a gene; V was cut back by 1 base and J by 5 bases. CDR3 length equals 15 residues. This chain's CDR3 is CATSRAGGDNNEQFF. CDR3 nucleotides: TGTGCCACCAGCAGAGCAGGGGGCGATAACAATGAGCAGTTCTTC.

The chain links TRBV3-1 to TRBJ1-6; weak D call: TRBD1 (6 bases). The CDR3 is 17 residues long. Per germline, CDR1 LGHDT and CDR2 YNNKEL (reference sequence). V was pared by 4 bases and J by 7 bases, with 20 bases between. For the CDR3, the DNA is TGTGCCAGCAGCCGCCCACCGGGACATAGCTTCAATTCACCCCTCCACTTT. Translation gives CASSRPPGHSFNSPLHF.

The V gene is TRBV5-4, the J gene TRBJ2-5, with a possible D match to TRBD1 (6 bases). This CDR3 is built from 13 residues. Germline V gene sequence: CDR1 SGHNT, CDR2 YYREEE (reference sequence). V was shortened by 2 bases and J by 5 bases, with 10 bases between the two germline ends. The chain's CDR3 is CASSFRGSETQYF. The CDR3 DNA sequence: TGTGCCAGCAGCTTCAGGGGTAGCGAGACCCAGTACTTC.

This clonotype has a count of ten or more. This rearrangement joins TRBV5-1 to TRBJ2-3; 9 nucleotides line up with TRBD1. With V trimmed by 0 bases and J by 4 bases, 0 bases remained unmatched. The CDR3 is made up of 14 amino acids. Germline-derived CDR1 and CDR2 are SGHRS and YFSETQ. CDR3 sequence reads: CASSLDRGPDTQYF. CDR3 DNA: TGCGCCAGCAGCTTGGACAGGGGGCCAGATACGCAGTATTTT.

The chain combines TRBV20-1 with TRBJ2-1; D is possibly TRBD2 (5 bases). V gave up 5 bases and J gave up 0 bases, with 14 bases separating them. The CDR3 totals 15 residues. The germline V gene encodes CDR1 DFQATT and CDR2 SNEGSKA (reference sequence). CDR3 region: CSAGPRAASYNEQFF. CDR3 nucleotide sequence: TGCAGTGCTGGGCCCCGAGCGGCCTCCTACAATGAGCAGTTCTTC.

The chain carries TRBV18 and TRBJ2-7; perhaps TRBD2 as D (5 bases). The germline gives CDR1 KGHSH, CDR2 LQKENI. V lost 2 bases, J lost 2 bases, and 7 bases lay in between. The CDR3 has 13 residues. Written as DNA, the CDR3 is TGTGCCAGCTCACCAGTACTAGCCTACGAGCAGTACTTC. It translates to CASSPVLAYEQYF.

V is TRBV9 and J is TRBJ1-5; 7 bases map to TRBD1. The CDR3 is 14 residues long. Losses at the gene ends were 0 bases for V and 8 bases for J; bases not matched to a gene: 5. Germline CDR1 and CDR2: SGDLS and YYNGEE. The chain's CDR3 is CASSVGTGWEPQHF. As DNA, the CDR3 is TGTGCCAGCAGCGTAGGGACAGGTTGGGAGCCCCAGCATTTT.

Only a few counts were recorded for this clonotype. J is TRBJ1-2 and V is TRBV19; D unclear. V was shortened by 7 bases and J by 6 bases, with 15 bases between the two germline ends. This CDR3 contains 13 residues. In germline, CDR1 is LNHDA, CDR2 SQIVND (reference sequence). The DNA of the CDR3 is TGTGCCAGTACCAGCACTCCCGGAGATGGCTACACCTTC. It yields the protein CASTSTPGDGYTF. The full variable domain, completed using reference TRBV19 and TRBJ1-2, is DGGITQSPKYLFRKEGQNVTLSCEQNLNHDAMYWYRQDPGQGLRLIYYSQIVNDFQKGDIAEGYSVSREKKESFPLTVTSAQKNPTAFYLCASTSTPGDGYTFGSGTRLTVV.

This clonotype was seen repeatedly, ten times or more. The V gene is TRBV29-1, the J gene TRBJ1-5; weak D call: TRBD1 (5 bases). V dropped 6 bases and J dropped 4 bases, with 13 bases sitting between them. The CDR3 contains 13 residues. The germline V gene encodes CDR1 SQVTM and CDR2 ANQGSEA. CDR3 DNA: TGCAGCGTGGGGCGAGACAGAAATCAGCCCCAGCATTTT. This translates into CSVGRDRNQPQHF.

This clonotype was seen a handful of times. The genes are TRBV7-8 and TRBJ1-1; D possibly corresponds to TRBD1 (6 bases). Looked up from germline, CDR1 is SGHVS and CDR2 is FQNEAQ. Between the trimmed V and J ends, which lost 5 bases and 2 bases, there was a span of 12 bases. This CDR3 has 14 amino acids. In DNA form, the CDR3 reads TGTGCCAGCAGCACTCGGACAGCCAACACTGAAGCTTTCTTT. It translates to CASSTRTANTEAFF. The whole variable domain, remainder taken from reference TRBV7-8 and TRBJ1-1, is GAGVSQSPRYKVAKRGQDVALRCDPISGHVSLFWYQQALGQGPEFLTYFQNEAQLDKSGLPSDRFFAERPEGSVSTLKIQRTQQEDSAVYLCASSTRTANTEAFFGQGTRLTVV.

This clonotype occurred a few times. The J gene is TRBJ2-7, the V gene TRBV5-1, with TRBD1 as a possible D gene (6 bases). The CDR3 spans 13 residues. The germline gives CDR1 SGHRS, CDR2 YFSETQ. Trimming shortened V by 0 bases and J by 3 bases, and 7 bases separated the two germline ends. CDR3 sequence: CASSLGDNYEQYF. DNA for the CDR3: TGCGCCAGCAGCTTGGGGGACAACTACGAGCAGTACTTC.

Only a few counts were recorded for this clonotype. The chain joins TRBV12-3 or TRBV12-4 to TRBJ1-2, with D uncertain. V shed 3 bases and J shed 8 bases, with 19 bases lying between them. The CDR3 runs 15 residues. The CDR3 bases are TGTGCCAGCAGTTTGAACGGCAAGGGATCGTCCGGCTACACCTTC. This codes for CASSLNGKGSSGYTF.

This clonotype was recorded at least ten times. The chain has TRBV14 and TRBJ2-5; D not resolved. The length of the CDR3 is 17 residues. Looked up from germline, CDR1 is SGHDN and CDR2 is FVKESK. V dropped 1 base and J dropped 0 bases, with 15 bases sitting between them. The CDR3 nucleotides are TGTGCCAGCAGCCAAGCGGTGTACGGGTGGTACCAAGAGACCCAGTACTTC. This translates into CASSQAVYGWYQETQYF.